Listed below are T cell receptor beta chains from one sample, sequenced in a study of blood T cell repertoires in COVID-19. Sequencing used immunoSEQ multiplex PCR; TCRdb keeps in-frame clones, though not all of them. Among around 370,000 clones listed, around 91% were seen once. Material for sequencing was peripheral blood. These receptors were obtained from a woman aged 18-30 years who had recovered from COVID-19. Each CDR3 is given with its conserved first and last residue. A D gene is named only where the DNA matches it firmly. Rows give clone size only sometimes, using once, few, many, or a class for an expanded clone.

DNA	CDR3	J	D	V	size
TGCGCCAGCAGTGAGTCAAGACTAGTCGCAGATACGCAGTATTTT	CASSESRLVADTQYF	TRBJ2-3	NA	TRBV10-2	NA
TGTGCCACCAGTGATCGGGGGAAAGCTTTCTTT	CATSDRGKAFF	TRBJ1-1	NA	TRBV24-1	NA
TGTGCCAGCAGCTTAGGTCAGGGGGCTGGCAATCAGCCCCAGCATTTT	CASSLGQGAGNQPQHF	TRBJ1-5	TRBD1	TRBV7-9	NA
TGTGCCAGCAGTAGTCAGACAGCCCACAATGAGCAGTTCTTC	CASSSQTAHNEQFF	TRBJ2-1	NA	TRBV7-2	NA
TGTGCCAGTAGTATATTGGGCTCACCTAACTATGGCTACACCTTC	CASSILGSPNYGYTF	TRBJ1-2	NA	TRBV19	NA
TGTGCCAGCAGCTGGGACTTTGAAGCTTTCTTT	CASSWDFEAFF	TRBJ1-1	NA	TRBV2	NA
TGTGCCAGTAGTAGGTATAGAGGACAGGGGAACACTGAAGCTTTCTTT	CASSRYRGQGNTEAFF	TRBJ1-1	TRBD1	TRBV19	NA
TGTGCCAGCAGCTCCTCCGGCGGGAGTGAGTGGAATGAGCAGTTCTTC	CASSSSGGSEWNEQFF	TRBJ2-1	TRBD2	TRBV13	NA
TGTGCCAGCAGTGACTCCGCGGGAATTATCAGGACAGATACGCAGTATTTT	CASSDSAGIIRTDTQYF	TRBJ2-3	NA	TRBV6-4	NA
TGTGCCAGCAGCGCTTCCCTAGCGGGTGGCAATGAGCAGTTCTTC	CASSASLAGGNEQFF	TRBJ2-1	TRBD2	TRBV13	NA
TGTGCCAGCAGCGGTACGGGGGAACCAGCCAAAAACATTCAGTACTTC	CASSGTGEPAKNIQYF	TRBJ2-4	NA	TRBV9	NA
TGTGCCAGCAGCCATTCGTTTGGCTCGCCAGATACGCAGTATTTT	CASSHSFGSPDTQYF	TRBJ2-3	NA	TRBV7-2	NA
TGTGCCAGCAGTTTTTTTGGCAGGCTGAACACTGAAGCTTTCTTT	CASSFFGRLNTEAFF	TRBJ1-1	NA	TRBV27	NA
TGTGCCAGCAGCGTAGCCGTAGTCGGGGAGCTGTTTTTT	CASSVAVVGELFF	TRBJ2-2	NA	TRBV9	NA
TGTGCCTCCGACACTGGGAGTTGGTCTCGCTATGGCTACACCTTC	CASDTGSWSRYGYTF	TRBJ1-2	NA	TRBV30	NA
TGCAGTGCTAGTCGACAGGGCGGGGTCATCCCCTACAATGAGCAGTTCTTC	CSASRQGGVIPYNEQFF	TRBJ2-1	NA	TRBV20-1	once
TGTGCCAGCAGTGAAAGCCCCAGGGTTCGTGGCTACACCTTC	CASSESPRVRGYTF	TRBJ1-2	NA	TRBV6-1	NA
TGCGCCAGCAGCCAAGAATCGGGGGTATTCACAGATACGCAGTATTTT	CASSQESGVFTDTQYF	TRBJ2-3	NA	TRBV4-3	NA
TGTGCCAGCTCACCGCTAACTAGCGGGAGTACAGATACGCAGTATTTT	CASSPLTSGSTDTQYF	TRBJ2-3	TRBD2	TRBV18	NA
TGTGCCACCAGCAGAGAAGTAGCGGCCTCCTACAATGAGCAGTTCTTC	CATSREVAASYNEQFF	TRBJ2-1	NA	TRBV15	NA
TGTGCCAGCAGCCTAGGGGGCTTCGGCACTGAAGCTTTCTTT	CASSLGGFGTEAFF	TRBJ1-1	TRBD1	TRBV11-2	NA
TGTGCCAGCAGCTTGGAGACGGGGGAGTACAATGAGCAGTTCTTC	CASSLETGEYNEQFF	TRBJ2-1	NA	TRBV5-5	NA
TGTGCCAGCAGTCCCCGGGACAGGGAGATGGATACGCAGTATTTT	CASSPRDREMDTQYF	TRBJ2-3	TRBD1	TRBV6-5	NA
TGTGCCAGCTCAAGCGCAGAGCGAATTCTCACCGGGGAGCTGTTTTTT	CASSSAERILTGELFF	TRBJ2-2	NA	TRBV14	NA
TGTGCCAGTATGTGGGACAGGGGTATCGCCGGGGAGCTGTTTTTT	CASMWDRGIAGELFF	TRBJ2-2	TRBD1	TRBV19	NA
TGTGCCAGCAGTTATCGGGACAGGGGGCATTTTGGCAATCAGCCCCAGCATTTT	CASSYRDRGHFGNQPQHF	TRBJ1-5	TRBD1	TRBV6-2/TRBV6-3	few
TGTGCCAGCAGTTACTTGGGACAGGGGGGAGATACGCAGTATTTT	CASSYLGQGGDTQYF	TRBJ2-3	TRBD1	TRBV6-6	NA
TGTGCCAGCAGTGAACGGGGAGCCACCATATATTTT	CASSERGATIYF	TRBJ1-3	NA	TRBV6-1	NA
TGCGCCAGCAGCCTCGGCAGGGCAAGGGATGGCTACACCTTC	CASSLGRARDGYTF	TRBJ1-2	NA	TRBV5-1	NA
TGTGCCAGCAGCGCACAGGGCGTTGGGGCCAACGTCCTGACTTTC	CASSAQGVGANVLTF	TRBJ2-6	NA	TRBV5-5	NA